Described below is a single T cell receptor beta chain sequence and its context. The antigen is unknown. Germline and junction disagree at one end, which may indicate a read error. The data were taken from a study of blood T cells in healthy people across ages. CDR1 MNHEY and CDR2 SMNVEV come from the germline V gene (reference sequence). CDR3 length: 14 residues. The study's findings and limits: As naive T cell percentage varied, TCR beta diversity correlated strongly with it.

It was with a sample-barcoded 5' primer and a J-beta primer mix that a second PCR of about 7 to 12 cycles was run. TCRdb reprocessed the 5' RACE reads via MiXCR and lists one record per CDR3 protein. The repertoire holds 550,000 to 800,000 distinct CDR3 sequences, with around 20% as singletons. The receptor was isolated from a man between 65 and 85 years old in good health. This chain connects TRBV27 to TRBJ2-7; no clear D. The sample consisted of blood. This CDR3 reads CASSLLVSRYGQYF. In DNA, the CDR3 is TGTGCCAGCAGTTTATTGGTATCCAGATACGGGCAGTACTTC.